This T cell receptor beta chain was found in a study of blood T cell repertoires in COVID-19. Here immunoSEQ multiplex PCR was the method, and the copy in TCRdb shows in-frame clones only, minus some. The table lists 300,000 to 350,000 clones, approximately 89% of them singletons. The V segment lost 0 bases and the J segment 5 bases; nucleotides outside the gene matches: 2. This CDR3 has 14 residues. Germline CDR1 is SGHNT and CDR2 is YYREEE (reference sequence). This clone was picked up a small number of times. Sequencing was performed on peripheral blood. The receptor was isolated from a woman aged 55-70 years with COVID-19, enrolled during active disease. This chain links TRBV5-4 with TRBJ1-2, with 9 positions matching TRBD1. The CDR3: CASSLEQGAYGYTF. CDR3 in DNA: TGTGCCAGCAGCTTGGAACAGGGGGCTTATGGCTACACCTTC.